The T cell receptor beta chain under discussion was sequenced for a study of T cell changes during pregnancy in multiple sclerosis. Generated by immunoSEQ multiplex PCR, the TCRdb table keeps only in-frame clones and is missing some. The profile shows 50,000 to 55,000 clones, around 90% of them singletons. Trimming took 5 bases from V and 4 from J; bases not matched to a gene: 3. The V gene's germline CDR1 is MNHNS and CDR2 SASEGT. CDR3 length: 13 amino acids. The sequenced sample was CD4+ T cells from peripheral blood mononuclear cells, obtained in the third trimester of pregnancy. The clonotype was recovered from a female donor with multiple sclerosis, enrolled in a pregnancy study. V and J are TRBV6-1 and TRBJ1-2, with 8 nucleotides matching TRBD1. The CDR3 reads CASSSDRGYGYTF. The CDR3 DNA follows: TGTGCCAGCAGTTCCGACAGGGGCTATGGCTACACCTTC.